One and the same sample provided the 15 T cell receptor beta chains below, sequenced in a study of tumor and adjacent non-tumor tissue in lung cancer. Three rounds of nested PCR, following a modified ARM-PCR protocol, produced the TCRbeta library. TCRdb analysed the multiplex PCR reads with MiXCR anew, one entry per CDR3 protein. The sample contains about 85,000 distinct CDR3 sequences, 61% of which appear only once. The template was RNA from unsorted bulk tissue. Sequencing input: lung tumor tissue. The receptors were sampled from a man between 65 and 79 years old with non-small cell lung cancer.

About this clonotype itself: This sequence may be a read error, since a much larger clone differs from it by one base. The chain recombines TRBV5-1 with TRBJ2-1, with 7 bases lining up with TRBD2. Per the germline V gene, CDR1 is SGHRS and CDR2 is YFSETQ. CDR3 length equals 14 residues. V lost 3 bases to trimming and J lost 4 bases; unmatched junction nucleotides: 4. CDR3 amino acids: CASSWRETYNEQFF. The CDR3 coding sequence is TGCGCCAGCAGCTGGCGGGAGACTTACAATGAGCAGTTCTTC.

Notes on this clonotype: An end of the junction does not agree with germline; a read error may underlie this. CDR3 sequence: CTSRRGTNETQYF. As DNA, the CDR3 is TGTACCAGCCGCAGGGGCACAAACGAGACCCAGTACTTC. The chain combines TRBV6-5 with TRBJ2-5; possible D gene TRBD1, 6 bases. Germline loops: CDR1 MNHEY, CDR2 SVGAGI. This CDR3 comprises 13 residues.

Concerning this clonotype itself: The junction departs from germline at one end; a sequencing error may be responsible. The V call is TRBV5-1, the J call TRBJ2-1; D assignment may be TRBD1 or TRBD2 (5 bases each). The CDR3 sequence is 17 residues long. CDR1 SGHRS and CDR2 YFSETQ come from the germline V gene. The CDR3 sequence: CASSLGGTFSSYNEQLF. The CDR3, as DNA: TGCGCCAGCAGCTTGGGGGGGACCTTTAGCTCCTACAATGAGCAGTTATTC.

Turning to this clonotype: Relative to the germline gene, one junction end is altered; a read error may explain this. The genes are TRBV6-6 and TRBJ1-6; the D is unclear. The CDR3 loop spans 14 amino acids. CDR1 and CDR2 (germline): MNHNY, SVGAGI (reference sequence). CDR3 sequence (DNA): TGTGCCAGCCGAGAGGGATTCGGAGGTTCACCCCTCCACTTC. It codes for CASREGFGGSPLHF.

The chain joins TRBV11-3 to TRBJ2-1; D is uncertain. The CDR3 loop spans 15 amino acids. Germline V gene lookup returns CDR1 SGHNT and CDR2 YENEEA. V dropped 0 bases and J dropped 10 bases, with 16 bases sitting between them. This CDR3 is CASSLDRGTNEEQFF. DNA for the CDR3: TGTGCCAGCAGCTTAGATCGTGGAACTAACGAAGAGCAGTTCTTC. The variable domain in full, completed from reference TRBV11-3 and TRBJ2-1, reads EAGVVQSPRYKIIEKKQPVAFWCNPISGHNTLYWYLQNLGQGPELLIRYENEEAVDDSQLPKDRFSAERLKGVDSTLKIQPAELGDSAVYLCASSLDRGTNEEQFFGPGTRLTVL.

In the case of this clonotype: The CDR3 does not end in the conserved phenylalanine or tryptophan, so this is likely a read error. This CDR3 is CASRQWPGERVGENTEAFL. The CDR3 coding sequence is TGCGCCAGCAGGCAATGGCCTGGAGAGAGGGTAGGGGAGAACACTGAAGCTTTCCTT. The rearrangement links TRBV4-1 to TRBJ1-1, with D possibly matching TRBD1 (5 bases). CDR1 and CDR2 from the germline V gene are MGHRA and YSYEKL. This CDR3 contains 19 residues. V lost 6 bases to trimming and J lost 1 base, with 27 bases between them.

This clonotype was picked up a small number of times. A much larger clonotype is one base distant, so this may be a read error. V gene TRBV29-1 combines with J gene TRBJ1-1; a possible D gene is TRBD1 (5 bases). The CDR3 contains 16 residues. The germline CDR1 and CDR2 sequences are SQVTM and ANQGSEA. The CDR3: CRVEDGTPITRTEAFF. In DNA form, the CDR3 reads TGCAGGGTTGAAGACGGGACTCCGATCACCCGCACTGAAGCTTTCTTT.

The V call is TRBV11-2, the J call TRBJ2-7; D uncertain. The CDR3 runs 15 residues. CDR1 is SGHAT and CDR2 is FQNNGV in the germline V gene. V was shortened by 5 bases and J by 0 bases, with 14 bases between the two germline ends. In DNA form, the CDR3 reads TGTGCCAGCAGCCCCGGTCCGCAGAGCTCCTACGAGCAGTACTTC. This sequence encodes CASSPGPQSSYEQYF.

This clonotype has a count of ten or more. The chain combines TRBV5-4 with TRBJ2-1; D possibly corresponds to TRBD1 (5 bases). The CDR3 is 15 residues long. Trimming stripped 0 bases from V and 4 bases from J, with 11 bases between. Per the germline V gene, CDR1 is SGHNT and CDR2 is YYREEE (reference sequence). For the CDR3, the DNA is TGTGCCAGCAGCTTGGTAGGTAGGGGTTACAATGAGCAGTTCTTC. Translation gives CASSLVGRGYNEQFF.

As for this clonotype: This CDR3 fails to terminate in the conserved phenylalanine or tryptophan, so it likely reflects a read error. The chain recombines TRBV11-2 with TRBJ2-2; 7 nucleotides line up with TRBD1. The V segment lost 1 base and the J segment 9 bases; nucleotides outside the gene matches: 14. This CDR3 is built from 17 residues. Germline CDR1 reads SGHAT; CDR2 reads FQNNGV. CDR3 sequence: CASSLGTQGLRTRELFL. The CDR3 DNA sequence: TGTGCCAGCAGCTTAGGAACACAGGGGTTGAGGACCAGGGAGCTGTTTCTT.

J is TRBJ1-1 and V is TRBV5-1; no clear D. V gave up 2 bases and J gave up 3 bases, with 8 bases separating them. CDR3 length equals 13 residues. Germline assignment: CDR1 SGHRS and CDR2 YFSETQ. CDR3 DNA sequence: TGCGCCAGCAGCTTATTAGTAGACACTGAAGCTTTCTTT. It is translated as CASSLLVDTEAFF. The entire variable domain, with the rest obtained from reference TRBV5-1 and TRBJ1-1, is as follows: KAGVTQTPRYLIKTRGQQVTLSCSPISGHRSVSWYQQTPGQGLQFLFEYFSETQRNKGNFPGRFSGRQFSNSRSEMNVSTLELGDSALYLCASSLLVDTEAFFGQGTRLTVV.

This clonotype was counted at least ten times. The chain has TRBV11-2 and TRBJ1-6, with 7 bases matching TRBD1. Looked up from germline, CDR1 is SGHAT and CDR2 is FQNNGV. V lost 6 bases and J lost 4; bases outside the gene matches: 12. This CDR3 has 17 residues. In nucleotides, the CDR3 is TGTGCCAGCAGTGCGACAGGGAGGGGGGGTTATAATTCACCCCTCCACTTT. Residues: CASSATGRGGYNSPLHF.

Concerning this clonotype: The junction departs from the called germline gene at one end, perhaps through a read error. The chain couples TRBV6-5 to TRBJ1-5; D may be TRBD1 (5 bases). The CDR3 extends over 16 amino acids. Germline V gives CDR1 MNHEY, CDR2 SVGAGI. The CDR3 is CASSYSGAGNNEPQHF. The CDR3 region has the DNA TGTGCCAGCAGTTACTCAGGGGCGGGGAACAATGAGCCCCAGCATTTC.

Note on this clonotype: Germline is not matched at one junction end, which may reflect a read error. The chain uses TRBV12-3 or TRBV12-4 and TRBJ2-7; D is undetermined. There are 11 residues in the CDR3. The CDR3 loop reads CASSFADEQYF. The CDR3 DNA is TGTGCCAGCAGTTTTGCGGACGAGCAGTATTTC.

In the case of this clonotype: This may come from a read error, since a much larger clone is one base off. Because the CDR3's place on the DNA is in doubt, the DNA is left out and the CDR3 is given as listed by TCRdb. V is TRBV28 and J is TRBJ1-2; no check of the table's D call, TRBD1, against the DNA was made. The CDR3 is 14 amino acids in total, end residues counted. The germline gives CDR1 MDHEN, CDR2 SYDVKM. The CDR3: CASSFGQGAQGYAF.